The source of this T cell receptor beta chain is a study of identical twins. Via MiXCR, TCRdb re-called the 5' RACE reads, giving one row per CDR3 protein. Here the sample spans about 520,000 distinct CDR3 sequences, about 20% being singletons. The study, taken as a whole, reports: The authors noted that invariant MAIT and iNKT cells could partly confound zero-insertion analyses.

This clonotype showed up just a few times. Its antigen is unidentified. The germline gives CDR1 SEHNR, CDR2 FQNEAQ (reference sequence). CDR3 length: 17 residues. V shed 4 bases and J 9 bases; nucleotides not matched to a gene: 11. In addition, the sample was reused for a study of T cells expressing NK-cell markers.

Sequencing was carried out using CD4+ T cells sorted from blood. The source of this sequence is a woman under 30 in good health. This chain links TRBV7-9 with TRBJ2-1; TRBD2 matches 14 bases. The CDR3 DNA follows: TGTGCCAGCAGCTCGGCCCCGGGACTAGCGGGAGCGGGTGAGCAGTTCTTC. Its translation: CASSSAPGLAGAGEQFF.